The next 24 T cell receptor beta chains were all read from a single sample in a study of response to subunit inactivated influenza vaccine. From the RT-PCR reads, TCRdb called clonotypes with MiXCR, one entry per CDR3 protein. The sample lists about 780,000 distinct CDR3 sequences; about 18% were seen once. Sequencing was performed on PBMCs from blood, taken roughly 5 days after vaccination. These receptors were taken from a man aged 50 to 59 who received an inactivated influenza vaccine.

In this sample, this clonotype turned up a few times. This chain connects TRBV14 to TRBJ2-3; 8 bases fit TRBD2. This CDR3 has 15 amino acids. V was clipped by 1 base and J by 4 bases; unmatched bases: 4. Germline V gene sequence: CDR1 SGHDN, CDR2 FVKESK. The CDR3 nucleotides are TGTGCCAGCAGCCAAGTACCGGGAGGGGCAGATACGCAGTATTTT. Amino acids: CASSQVPGGADTQYF.

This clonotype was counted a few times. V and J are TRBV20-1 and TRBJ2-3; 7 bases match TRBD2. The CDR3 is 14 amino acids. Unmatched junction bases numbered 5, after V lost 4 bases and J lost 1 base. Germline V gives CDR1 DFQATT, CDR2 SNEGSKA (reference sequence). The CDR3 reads CSAKGGSGTDTQYF. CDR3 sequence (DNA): TGCAGTGCTAAGGGCGGGAGCGGCACAGATACGCAGTATTTT.

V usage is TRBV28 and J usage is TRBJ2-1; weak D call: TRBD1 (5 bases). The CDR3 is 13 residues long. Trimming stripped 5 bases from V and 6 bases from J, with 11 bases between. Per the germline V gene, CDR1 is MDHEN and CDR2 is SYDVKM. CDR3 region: CASSQGRVNEQFF. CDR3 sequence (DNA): TGTGCCAGCAGTCAGGGCAGGGTCAATGAGCAGTTCTTC. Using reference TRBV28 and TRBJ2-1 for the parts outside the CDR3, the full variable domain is DVKVTQSSRYLVKRTGEKVFLECVQDMDHENMFWYRQDPGLGLRLIYFSYDVKMKEKGDIPEGYSVSREKKERFSLILESASTNQTSMYLCASSQGRVNEQFFGPGTRLTVL.

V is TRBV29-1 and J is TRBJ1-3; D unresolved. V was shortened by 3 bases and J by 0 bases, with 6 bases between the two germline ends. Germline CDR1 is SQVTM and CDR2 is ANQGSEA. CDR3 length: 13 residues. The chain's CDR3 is CSVDDPSGNTIYF. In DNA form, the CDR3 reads TGCAGCGTTGACGACCCCTCTGGAAACACCATATATTTT.

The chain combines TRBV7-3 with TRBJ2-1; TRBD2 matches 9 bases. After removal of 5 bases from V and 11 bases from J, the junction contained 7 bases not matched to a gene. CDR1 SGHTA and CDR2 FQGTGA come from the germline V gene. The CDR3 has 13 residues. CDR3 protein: CASSPRLAEKQFF. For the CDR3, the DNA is TGTGCCAGCAGCCCAAGACTAGCGGAGAAGCAGTTCTTC.

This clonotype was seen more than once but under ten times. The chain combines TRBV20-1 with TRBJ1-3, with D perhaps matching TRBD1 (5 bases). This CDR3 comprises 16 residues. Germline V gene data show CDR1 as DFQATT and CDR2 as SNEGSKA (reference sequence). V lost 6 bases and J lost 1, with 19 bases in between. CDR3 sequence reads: CSARDSLTGSGNTIYF. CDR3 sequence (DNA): TGCAGTGCGCGGGACTCACTGACTGGGTCTGGAAACACCATATATTTT.

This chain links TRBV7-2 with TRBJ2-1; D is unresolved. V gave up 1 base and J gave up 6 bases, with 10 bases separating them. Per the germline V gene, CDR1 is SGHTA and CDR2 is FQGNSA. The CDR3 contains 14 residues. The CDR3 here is CASSLDRQFNEQFF. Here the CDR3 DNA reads TGTGCCAGCAGCTTAGATCGGCAGTTCAATGAGCAGTTCTTC.

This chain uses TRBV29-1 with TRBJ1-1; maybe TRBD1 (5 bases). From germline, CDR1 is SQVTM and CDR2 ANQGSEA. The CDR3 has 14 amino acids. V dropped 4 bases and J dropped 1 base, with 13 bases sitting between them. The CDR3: CSVAVRGTNTEAFF. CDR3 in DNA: TGCAGCGTTGCCGTTAGGGGCACGAACACTGAAGCTTTCTTT.

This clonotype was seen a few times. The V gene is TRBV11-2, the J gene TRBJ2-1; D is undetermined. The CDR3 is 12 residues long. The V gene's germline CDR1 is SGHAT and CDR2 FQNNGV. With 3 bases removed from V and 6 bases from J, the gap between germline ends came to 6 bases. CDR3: CASSFPVNEQFF. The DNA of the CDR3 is TGTGCCAGCAGCTTCCCGGTCAATGAGCAGTTCTTC.

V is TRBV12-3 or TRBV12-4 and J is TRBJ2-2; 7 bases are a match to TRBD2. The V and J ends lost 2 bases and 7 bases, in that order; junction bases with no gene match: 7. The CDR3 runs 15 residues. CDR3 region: CASSLTWEGSGELFF. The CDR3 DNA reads TGTGCCAGCAGTTTAACGTGGGAGGGAAGCGGGGAGCTGTTTTTT.

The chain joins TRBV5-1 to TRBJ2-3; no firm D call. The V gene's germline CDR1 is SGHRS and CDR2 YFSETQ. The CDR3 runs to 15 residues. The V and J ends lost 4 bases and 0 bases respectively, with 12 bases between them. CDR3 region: CASSGPRRSTDTQYF. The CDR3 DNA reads TGCGCCAGCAGCGGGCCTAGACGCAGCACAGATACGCAGTATTTT.

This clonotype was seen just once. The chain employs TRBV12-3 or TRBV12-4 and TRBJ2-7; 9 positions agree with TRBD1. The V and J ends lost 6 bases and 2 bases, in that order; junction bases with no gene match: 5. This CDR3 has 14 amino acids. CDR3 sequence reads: CASRRQGVPYEQYF. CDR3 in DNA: TGTGCCAGCAGGAGACAGGGGGTCCCCTACGAGCAGTACTTC.

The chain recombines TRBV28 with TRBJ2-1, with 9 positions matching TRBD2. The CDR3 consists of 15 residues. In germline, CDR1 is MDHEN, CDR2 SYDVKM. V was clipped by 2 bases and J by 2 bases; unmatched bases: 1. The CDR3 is CASSLGTSTYNEQFF. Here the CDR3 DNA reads TGTGCCAGCAGTTTAGGGACTAGCACCTACAATGAGCAGTTCTTC. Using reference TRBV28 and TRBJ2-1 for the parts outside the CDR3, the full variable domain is DVKVTQSSRYLVKRTGEKVFLECVQDMDHENMFWYRQDPGLGLRLIYFSYDVKMKEKGDIPEGYSVSREKKERFSLILESASTNQTSMYLCASSLGTSTYNEQFFGPGTRLTVL.

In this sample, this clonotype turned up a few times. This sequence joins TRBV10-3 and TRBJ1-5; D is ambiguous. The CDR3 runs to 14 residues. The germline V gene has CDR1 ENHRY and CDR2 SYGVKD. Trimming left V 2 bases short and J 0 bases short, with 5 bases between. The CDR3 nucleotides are TGTGCCATCAGTGAGACGGGTAGCAATCAGCCCCAGCATTTT. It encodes CAISETGSNQPQHF.

The CDR3 DNA follows: TGTGCCAGCAGTCGACCTATGGGACTAGCAGAACACGAGCAGTACTTC. Encoded protein: CASSRPMGLAEHEQYF. This chain joins TRBV28 and TRBJ2-7; 9 bases agree with TRBD2. The CDR3 covers 16 residues. Germline CDR1 reads MDHEN; CDR2 reads SYDVKM. V was clipped by 5 bases and J by 5 bases; unmatched bases: 13.

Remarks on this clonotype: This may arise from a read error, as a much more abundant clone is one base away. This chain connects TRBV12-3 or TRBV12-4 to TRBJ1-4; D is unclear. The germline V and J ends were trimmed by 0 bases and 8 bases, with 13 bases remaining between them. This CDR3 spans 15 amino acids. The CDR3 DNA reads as TGTGCCAGCAGTTTAGCGGCCGGGAAGGGCGAAAAACTGTTTTTT. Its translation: CASSLAAGKGEKLFF.

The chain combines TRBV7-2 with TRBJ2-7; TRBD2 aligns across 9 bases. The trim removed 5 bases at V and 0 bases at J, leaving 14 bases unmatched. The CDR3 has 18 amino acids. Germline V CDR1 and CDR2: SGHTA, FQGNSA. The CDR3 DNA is TGTGCCAGCAGCCTTGCGGCAATAGCGGGGGACCTCTCCTACGAGCAGTACTTC. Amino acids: CASSLAAIAGDLSYEQYF.

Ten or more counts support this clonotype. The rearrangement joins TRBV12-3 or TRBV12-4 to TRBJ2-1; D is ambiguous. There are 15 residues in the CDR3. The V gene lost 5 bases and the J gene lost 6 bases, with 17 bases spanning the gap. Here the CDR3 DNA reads TGTGCCAGCAGTGCACCGGGTCGAGTGGGCAATGAGCAGTTCTTC. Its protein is CASSAPGRVGNEQFF.

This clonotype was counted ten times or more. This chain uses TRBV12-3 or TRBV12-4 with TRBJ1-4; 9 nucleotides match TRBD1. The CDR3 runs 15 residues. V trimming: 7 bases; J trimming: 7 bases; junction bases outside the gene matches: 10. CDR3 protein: CASTLGGQGSEKLFF. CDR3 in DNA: TGTGCCAGCACCCTAGGGGGACAGGGTAGTGAAAAACTGTTTTTT.

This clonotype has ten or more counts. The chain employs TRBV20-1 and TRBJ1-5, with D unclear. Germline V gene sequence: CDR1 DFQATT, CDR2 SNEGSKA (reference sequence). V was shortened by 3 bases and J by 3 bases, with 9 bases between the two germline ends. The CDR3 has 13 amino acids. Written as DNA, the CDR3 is TGCAGTGCTAGGGAGATAAACAATCAGCCCCAGCATTTT. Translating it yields CSAREINNQPQHF.

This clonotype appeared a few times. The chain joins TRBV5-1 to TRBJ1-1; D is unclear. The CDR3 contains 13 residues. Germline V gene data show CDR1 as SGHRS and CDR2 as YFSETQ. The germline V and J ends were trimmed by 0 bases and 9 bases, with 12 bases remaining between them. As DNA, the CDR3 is TGCGCCAGCAGCTTGGCCTTGCTAAGTCAAGCTTTCTTT. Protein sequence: CASSLALLSQAFF.

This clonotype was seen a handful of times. CDR3 region: CSASIHYNEQFF. Here the CDR3 DNA reads TGCAGTGCTAGTATCCATTACAATGAGCAGTTCTTC. The V gene is TRBV20-1, the J gene TRBJ2-1; D is unresolved. V shed 3 bases and J shed 4 bases, with 7 bases lying between them. This CDR3 has 12 amino acids. The germline CDR1 and CDR2 sequences are DFQATT and SNEGSKA (reference sequence).

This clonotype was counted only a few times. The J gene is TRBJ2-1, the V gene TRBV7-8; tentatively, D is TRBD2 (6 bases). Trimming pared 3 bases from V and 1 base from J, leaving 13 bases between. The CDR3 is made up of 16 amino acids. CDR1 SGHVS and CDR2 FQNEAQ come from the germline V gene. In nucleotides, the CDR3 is TGTGCCAGCAGCTTGGGGGTGGGGAGGTCCTACAATGAGCAGTTCTTC. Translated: CASSLGVGRSYNEQFF.

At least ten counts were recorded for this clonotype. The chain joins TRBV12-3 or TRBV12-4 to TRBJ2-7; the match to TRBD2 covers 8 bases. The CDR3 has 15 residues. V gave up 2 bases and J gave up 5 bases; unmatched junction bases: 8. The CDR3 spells CASSLILRGDHEQYF. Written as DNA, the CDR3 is TGTGCCAGCAGTTTAATTTTGCGGGGGGATCACGAGCAGTACTTC.